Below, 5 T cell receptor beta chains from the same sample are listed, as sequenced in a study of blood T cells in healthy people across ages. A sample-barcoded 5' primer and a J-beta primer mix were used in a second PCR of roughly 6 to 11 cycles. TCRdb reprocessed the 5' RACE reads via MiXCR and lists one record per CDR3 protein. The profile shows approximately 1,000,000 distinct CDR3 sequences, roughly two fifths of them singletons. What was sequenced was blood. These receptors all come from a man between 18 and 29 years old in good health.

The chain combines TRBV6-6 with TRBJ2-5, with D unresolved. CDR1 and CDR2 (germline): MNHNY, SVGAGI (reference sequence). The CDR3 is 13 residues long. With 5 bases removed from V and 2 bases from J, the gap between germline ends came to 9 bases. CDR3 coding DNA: TGTGCCAGCAGTACCGAGTTGCAAGAGACCCAGTACTTC. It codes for CASSTELQETQYF.

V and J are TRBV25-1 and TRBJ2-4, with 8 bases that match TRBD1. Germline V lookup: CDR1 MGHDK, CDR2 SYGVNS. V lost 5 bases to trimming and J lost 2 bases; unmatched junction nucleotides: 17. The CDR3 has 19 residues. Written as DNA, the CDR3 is TGTGCCAGCAGTACCGATTGGACAGGGCGTGAGGGAACCAAAAACATTCAGTACTTC. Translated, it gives CASSTDWTGREGTKNIQYF.

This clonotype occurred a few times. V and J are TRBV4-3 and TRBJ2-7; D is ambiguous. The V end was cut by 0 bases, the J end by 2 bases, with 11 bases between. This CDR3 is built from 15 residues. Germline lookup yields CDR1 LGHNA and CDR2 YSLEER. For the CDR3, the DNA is TGCGCCAGCAGCCAAGATACTCACAACACCTACGAGCAGTACTTC. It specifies CASSQDTHNTYEQYF.

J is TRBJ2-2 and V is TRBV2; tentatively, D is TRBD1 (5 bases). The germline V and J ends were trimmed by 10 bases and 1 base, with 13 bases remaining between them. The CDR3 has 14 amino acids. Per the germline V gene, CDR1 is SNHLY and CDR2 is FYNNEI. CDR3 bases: TGTGCCACTCTAGACAGCCTGAACACCGGGGAGCTGTTTTTT. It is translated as CATLDSLNTGELFF.

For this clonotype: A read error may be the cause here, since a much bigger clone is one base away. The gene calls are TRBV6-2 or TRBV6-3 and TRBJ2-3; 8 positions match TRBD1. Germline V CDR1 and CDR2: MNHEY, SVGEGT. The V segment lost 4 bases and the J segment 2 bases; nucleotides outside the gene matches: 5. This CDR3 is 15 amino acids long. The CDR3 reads CASSLTGQVTDTQYF. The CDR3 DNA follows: TGTGCCAGCAGTTTAACGGGACAGGTCACAGATACGCAGTATTTT.